Listed here are 14 T cell receptor beta chains from one sample, sequenced in a study of blood T cell repertoires in COVID-19. Here immunoSEQ multiplex PCR was the method, and the copy in TCRdb shows in-frame clones only, minus some. The table has about 310,000 clones, approximately 86% seen once. The sample comprised PBMCs or T cells enriched from blood (not recorded which). The source of these receptors is a woman younger than 30 who had recovered from COVID-19.

The chain links TRBV19 to TRBJ1-1, with D perhaps matching TRBD1 (6 bases). V lost 7 bases and J lost 0, with 15 bases in between. The CDR3 has 15 amino acids. Looked up from germline, CDR1 is LNHDA and CDR2 is SQIVND (reference sequence). CDR3: CASNTGSALNTEAFF. CDR3 nucleotide sequence: TGTGCCAGTAATACAGGGTCTGCGTTGAACACTGAAGCTTTCTTT.

The chain carries TRBV5-8 and TRBJ1-5; D is ambiguous. Trimming cost V 2 bases and J 8 bases, with 5 bases left between them. The CDR3 spans 11 residues. Germline values: CDR1 SGHTS, CDR2 YDEGEE. Here the CDR3 reads CASSLYKPQHF. CDR3 bases: TGTGCCAGCAGCTTATATAAGCCCCAGCATTTT.

V gene TRBV19 combines with J gene TRBJ1-5; 7 bases align to TRBD1. Trimming removed 8 bases from V and 2 bases from J; junction bases left unmatched: 12. Germline-derived CDR1 and CDR2 are LNHDA and SQIVND (reference sequence). The CDR3 is made up of 16 amino acids. The CDR3: CASSETGSSGNQPQHF. The CDR3 coding sequence is TGTGCCAGTTCTGAGACAGGGAGTTCTGGCAATCAGCCCCAGCATTTT.

V gene TRBV24-1 combines with J gene TRBJ2-3; TRBD1 is a possible D gene (5 bases). CDR1 is KGHDR and CDR2 is SFDVKD in the germline V gene. Trimming left V 10 bases short and J 6 bases short, with 19 bases between. The CDR3 runs 14 residues. The CDR3 region is CATPPRSRDDTQYF. CDR3 DNA sequence: TGTGCCACTCCTCCACGGTCCAGGGATGATACGCAGTATTTT.

This chain uses TRBV5-1 with TRBJ1-2, with 10 bases matching TRBD1. J lost 8 bases, V lost 0 bases, and 10 bases had no gene match. Germline CDR1 SGHRS, CDR2 YFSETQ. The CDR3 totals 16 residues. The CDR3 nucleotides are TGCGCCAGCAGCTTGGTTGACCCGGACAGGGGGAGCGGCTACACCTTC. Encoded protein: CASSLVDPDRGSGYTF.

This clone was counted a single time. The chain carries TRBV19 and TRBJ1-1, with 8 bases matching TRBD1. Trimming cost V 5 bases and J 7 bases; bases outside gene matches: 6. The CDR3 has 13 residues. Germline CDR1 LNHDA, CDR2 SQIVND (reference sequence). The CDR3: CASSAGGFGEAFF. CDR3 in DNA: TGTGCCAGTAGTGCAGGGGGCTTCGGTGAAGCTTTCTTT.

This clone has just a few counts. This rearrangement joins TRBV4-3 to TRBJ2-2; the D gene is possibly TRBD1 (5 bases). Between the trimmed V and J ends, which lost 0 bases and 5 bases, there was a span of 13 bases. The CDR3 runs to 16 residues. Germline CDR1 reads LGHNA; CDR2 reads YSLEER. CDR3: CASSQELQAGTGELFF. DNA of the CDR3: TGCGCCAGCAGCCAAGAGTTACAGGCCGGGACCGGGGAGCTGTTTTTT.

The rearrangement joins TRBV6-5 to TRBJ1-3; D unclear. The CDR3 is 15 residues long. V lost 6 bases, J lost 2 bases, and 14 bases lay in between. CDR1 is MNHEY, CDR2 SVGAGI, per germline. CDR3 in amino acids: CASRTSTKPGNTIYF. The CDR3 DNA is TGTGCCAGCAGGACATCCACCAAGCCTGGAAACACCATATATTTT.

The rearrangement joins TRBV12-3 or TRBV12-4 to TRBJ2-7; 8 bases map to TRBD1. This CDR3 is 12 amino acids long. Trimming took 7 bases from V and 6 from J; bases not matched to a gene: 5. The CDR3 protein is CASTEDRGEQYF. In nucleotides, the CDR3 is TGTGCCAGCACCGAAGACAGGGGCGAGCAGTACTTC.

The chain is built from TRBV19 and TRBJ2-7; 7 nucleotides align to TRBD2. The CDR3 runs 15 residues. V lost 1 base and J lost 0; bases outside the gene matches: 3. Germline-derived CDR1 and CDR2 are LNHDA and SQIVND (reference sequence). In DNA, the CDR3 is TGTGCCAGTAGTATAGGGAGCGGGATCTCCTACGAGCAGTACTTC. It encodes CASSIGSGISYEQYF. The variable domain in full, with the rest retrieved from reference TRBV19 and TRBJ2-7, is DGGITQSPKYLFRKEGQNVTLSCEQNLNHDAMYWYRQDPGQGLRLIYYSQIVNDFQKGDIAEGYSVSREKKESFPLTVTSAQKNPTAFYLCASSIGSGISYEQYFGPGTRLTVT.

The J gene is TRBJ2-5, the V gene TRBV10-3; 7 nucleotides align to TRBD2. Per germline, CDR1 ENHRY and CDR2 SYGVKD. The CDR3 sequence is 15 residues long. V lost 0 bases, J lost 5 bases, and 6 bases stayed unmatched. CDR3 DNA: TGTGCCATCAGTGAGTCGTGGGAGGGCGCTGAGACCCAGTACTTC. This codes for CAISESWEGAETQYF.

The chain uses TRBV28 and TRBJ1-6; D not resolved. Germline V CDR1 and CDR2: MDHEN, SYDVKM. The V end lost 7 bases, the J end lost 10 bases, and 11 bases lay between the germline ends. This CDR3 spans 12 amino acids. The CDR3 here is CASTEARSPLHF. The CDR3 DNA reads as TGTGCCAGCACCGAGGCAAGATCACCCCTCCACTTT.

The rearrangement uses TRBV19 and TRBJ1-6, with D tentatively TRBD1 (6 bases). The germline V and J ends were trimmed by 11 bases and 6 bases, with 17 bases remaining between them. This CDR3 has 14 residues. Germline loops: CDR1 LNHDA, CDR2 SQIVND (reference sequence). The CDR3 protein is CASSPNRANSPLHF. The CDR3 DNA sequence: TGTGCCTCCTCACCCAACAGGGCTAATTCACCCCTCCACTTT.

The sample holds a few counts of this clone. The CDR3 nucleotides read TGTGCCAGCAGTCCGGACAGGGGTGGAACTGAAGCTTTCTTT. Translated: CASSPDRGGTEAFF. This rearrangement joins TRBV6-5 to TRBJ1-1; 9 bases align to TRBD1. The CDR3 totals 14 residues. Germline V gives CDR1 MNHEY, CDR2 SVGAGI. Losses at the gene ends were 5 bases for V and 5 bases for J; bases not matched to a gene: 6.